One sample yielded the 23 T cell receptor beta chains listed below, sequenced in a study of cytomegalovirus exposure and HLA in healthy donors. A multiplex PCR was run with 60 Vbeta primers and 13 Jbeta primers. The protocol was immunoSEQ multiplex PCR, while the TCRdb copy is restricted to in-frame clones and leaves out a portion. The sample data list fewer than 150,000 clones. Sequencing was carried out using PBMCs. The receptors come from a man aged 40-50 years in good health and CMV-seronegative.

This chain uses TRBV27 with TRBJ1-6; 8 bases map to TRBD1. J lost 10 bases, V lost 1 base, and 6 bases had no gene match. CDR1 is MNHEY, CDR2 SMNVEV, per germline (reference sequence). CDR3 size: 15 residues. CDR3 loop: CASSLWTGYYSPLHF. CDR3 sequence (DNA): TGTGCCAGCAGTTTATGGACAGGGTACTACTCACCCCTCCACTTT.

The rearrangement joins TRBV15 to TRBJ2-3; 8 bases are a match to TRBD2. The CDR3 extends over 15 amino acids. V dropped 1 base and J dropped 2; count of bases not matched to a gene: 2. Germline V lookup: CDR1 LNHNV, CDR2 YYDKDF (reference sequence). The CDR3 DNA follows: TGTGCCACCAGCAGAGCGGGGGGGCCCACAGATACGCAGTATTTT. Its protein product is CATSRAGGPTDTQYF. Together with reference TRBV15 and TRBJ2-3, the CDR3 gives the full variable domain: DAMVIQNPRYQVTQFGKPVTLSCSQTLNHNVMYWYQQKSSQAPKLLFHYYDKDFNNEADTPDNFQSRRPNTSFCFLDIRSPGLGDTAMYLCATSRAGGPTDTQYFGPGTRLTVL.

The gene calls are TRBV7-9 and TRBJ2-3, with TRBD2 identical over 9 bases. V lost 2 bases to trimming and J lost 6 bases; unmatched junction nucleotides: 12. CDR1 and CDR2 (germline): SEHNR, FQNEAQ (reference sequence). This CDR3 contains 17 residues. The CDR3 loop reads CASSLSERGASADTQYF. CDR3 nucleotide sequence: TGTGCCAGCAGCTTATCGGAGCGGGGGGCATCAGCGGATACGCAGTATTTT.

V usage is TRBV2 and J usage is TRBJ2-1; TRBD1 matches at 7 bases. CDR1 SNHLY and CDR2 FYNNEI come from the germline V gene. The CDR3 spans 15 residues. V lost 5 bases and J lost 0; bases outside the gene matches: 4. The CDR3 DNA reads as TGTGCCAGCAGTCTAGGGACAGTCTCCTACAATGAGCAGTTCTTC. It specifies CASSLGTVSYNEQFF.

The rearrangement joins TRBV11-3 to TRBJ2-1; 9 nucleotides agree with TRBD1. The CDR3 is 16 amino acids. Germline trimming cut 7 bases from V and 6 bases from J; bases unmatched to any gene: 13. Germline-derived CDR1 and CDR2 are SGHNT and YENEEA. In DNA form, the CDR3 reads TGTGCCAGCATCCCGTCAATCCCGACAGGGGGCAATGAGCAGTTCTTC. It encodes CASIPSIPTGGNEQFF. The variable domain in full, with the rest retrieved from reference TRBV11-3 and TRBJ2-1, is EAGVVQSPRYKIIEKKQPVAFWCNPISGHNTLYWYLQNLGQGPELLIRYENEEAVDDSQLPKDRFSAERLKGVDSTLKIQPAELGDSAVYLCASIPSIPTGGNEQFFGPGTRLTVL.

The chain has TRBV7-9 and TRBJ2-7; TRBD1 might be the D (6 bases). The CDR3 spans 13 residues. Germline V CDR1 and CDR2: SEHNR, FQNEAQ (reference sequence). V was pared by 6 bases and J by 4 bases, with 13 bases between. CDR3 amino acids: CASRQGVLYEQYF. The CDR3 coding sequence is TGTGCCAGCAGACAGGGAGTTCTTTACGAGCAGTACTTC.

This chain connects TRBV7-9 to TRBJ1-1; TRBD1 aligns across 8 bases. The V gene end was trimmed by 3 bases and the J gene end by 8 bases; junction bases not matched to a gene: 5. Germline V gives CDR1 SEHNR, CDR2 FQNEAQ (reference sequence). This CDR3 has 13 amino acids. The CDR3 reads CASSLAGGIEAFF. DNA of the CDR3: TGTGCCAGCAGCTTGGCAGGGGGCATAGAAGCTTTCTTT.

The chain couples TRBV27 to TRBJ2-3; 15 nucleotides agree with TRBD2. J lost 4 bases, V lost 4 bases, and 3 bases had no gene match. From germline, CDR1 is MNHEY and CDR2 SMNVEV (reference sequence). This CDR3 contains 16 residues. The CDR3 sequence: CASSSRTSGGADTQYF. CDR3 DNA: TGTGCCAGCAGTTCACGGACTAGCGGGGGGGCAGATACGCAGTATTTT.

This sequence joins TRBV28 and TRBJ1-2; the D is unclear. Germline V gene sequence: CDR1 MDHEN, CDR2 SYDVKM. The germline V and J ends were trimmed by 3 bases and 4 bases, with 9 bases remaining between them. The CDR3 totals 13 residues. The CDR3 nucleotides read TGTGCCAGCAGTTTTCAACAGTTCTATGGCTACACCTTC. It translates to CASSFQQFYGYTF.

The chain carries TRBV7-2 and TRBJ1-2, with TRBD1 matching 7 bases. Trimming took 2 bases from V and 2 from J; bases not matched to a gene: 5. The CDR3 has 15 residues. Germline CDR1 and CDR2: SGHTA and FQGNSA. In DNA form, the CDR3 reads TGTGCCAGCAGCTTAATAATAGGGGGCAACTATGGCTACACCTTC. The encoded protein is CASSLIIGGNYGYTF.

The DNA of the CDR3 is TGTGCCAGCAGTCCGGGGGAGATGAACACTGAAGCTTTCTTT. Amino acids: CASSPGEMNTEAFF. This sequence joins TRBV2 and TRBJ1-1; D possibly corresponds to TRBD1 (5 bases). From germline, CDR1 is SNHLY and CDR2 FYNNEI. CDR3 length: 14 amino acids. Trimming removed 5 bases from V and 0 bases from J, with 10 bases in between.

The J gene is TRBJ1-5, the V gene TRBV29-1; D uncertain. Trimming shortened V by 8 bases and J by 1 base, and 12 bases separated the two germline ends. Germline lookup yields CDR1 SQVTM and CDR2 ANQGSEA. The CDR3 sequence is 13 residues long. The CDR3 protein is CSCVSGSNQPQHF. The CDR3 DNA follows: TGCAGCTGCGTCTCCGGGAGCAATCAGCCCCAGCATTTT. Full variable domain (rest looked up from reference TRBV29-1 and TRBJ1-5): SAVISQKPSRDICQRGTSLTIQCQVDSQVTMMFWYRQQPGQSLTLIATANQGSEATYESGFVIDKFPISRPNLTFSTLTVSNMSPEDSSIYLCSCVSGSNQPQHFGDGTRLSIL.

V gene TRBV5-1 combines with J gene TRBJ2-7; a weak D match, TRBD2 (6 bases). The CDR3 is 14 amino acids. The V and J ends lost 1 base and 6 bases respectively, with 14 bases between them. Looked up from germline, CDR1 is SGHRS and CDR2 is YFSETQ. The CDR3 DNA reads TGCGCCAGCAGCTTGAGGACTCTGGGGGGCGAGCAGTACTTC. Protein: CASSLRTLGGEQYF.

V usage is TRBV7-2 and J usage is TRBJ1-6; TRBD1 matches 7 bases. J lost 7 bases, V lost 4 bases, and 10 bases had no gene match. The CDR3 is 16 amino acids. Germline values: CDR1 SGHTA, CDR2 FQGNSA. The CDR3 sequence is CASSSRGTDGNSPLHF. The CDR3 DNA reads TGTGCCAGCAGCTCCAGGGGGACGGATGGGAATTCACCCCTCCACTTT.

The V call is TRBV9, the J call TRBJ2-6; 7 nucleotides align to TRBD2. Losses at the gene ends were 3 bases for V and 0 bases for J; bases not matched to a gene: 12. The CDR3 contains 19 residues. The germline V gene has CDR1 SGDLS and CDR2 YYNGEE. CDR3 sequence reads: CASSDWGRGSASGANVLTF. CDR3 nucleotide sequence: TGTGCCAGCAGCGACTGGGGGAGGGGTTCGGCCTCTGGGGCCAACGTCCTGACTTTC.

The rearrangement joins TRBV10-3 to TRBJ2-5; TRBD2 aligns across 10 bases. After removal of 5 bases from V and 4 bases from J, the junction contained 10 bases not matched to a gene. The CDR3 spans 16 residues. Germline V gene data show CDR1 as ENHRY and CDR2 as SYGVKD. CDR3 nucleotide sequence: TGTGCCATCAGTACCCGTGAAACTAGCGGGGCAGAGACCCAGTACTTC. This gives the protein CAISTRETSGAETQYF.

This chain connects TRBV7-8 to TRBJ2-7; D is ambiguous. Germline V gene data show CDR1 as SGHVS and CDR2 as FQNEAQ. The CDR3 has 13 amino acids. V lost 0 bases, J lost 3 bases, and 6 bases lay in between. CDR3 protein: CASSLAGSYEQYF. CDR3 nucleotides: TGTGCCAGCAGCTTAGCGGGCAGCTACGAGCAGTACTTC.

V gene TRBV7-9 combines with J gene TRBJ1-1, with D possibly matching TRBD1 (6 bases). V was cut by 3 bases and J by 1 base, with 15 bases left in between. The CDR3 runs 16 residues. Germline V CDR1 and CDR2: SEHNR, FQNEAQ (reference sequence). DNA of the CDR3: TGTGCCAGCAGCTTGATTCGACAGGAATGGAACACTGAAGCTTTCTTT. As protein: CASSLIRQEWNTEAFF.

CDR3 bases: TGTGCCAGTACCCCGACAGGTATGGGTAATCAGCCCCAGCATTTT. Translation gives CASTPTGMGNQPQHF. The chain has TRBV19 and TRBJ1-5, with TRBD1 as a possible D gene (6 bases). From germline, CDR1 is LNHDA and CDR2 SQIVND (reference sequence). The CDR3 runs 15 residues. Trimming left V 7 bases short and J 4 bases short, with 17 bases between.

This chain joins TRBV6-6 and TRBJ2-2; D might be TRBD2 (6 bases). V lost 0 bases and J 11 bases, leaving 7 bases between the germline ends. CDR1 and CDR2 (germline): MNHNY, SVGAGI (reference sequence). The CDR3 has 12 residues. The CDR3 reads CASSYSGGELFF. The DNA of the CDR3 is TGTGCCAGCAGTTACTCGGGGGGAGAGCTGTTTTTT.

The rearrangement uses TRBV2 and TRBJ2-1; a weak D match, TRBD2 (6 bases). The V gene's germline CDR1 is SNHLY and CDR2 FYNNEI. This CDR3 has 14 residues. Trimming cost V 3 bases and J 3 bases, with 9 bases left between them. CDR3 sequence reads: CASSEQGGYNEQFF. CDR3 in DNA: TGTGCCAGCAGTGAGCAGGGAGGCTACAATGAGCAGTTCTTC.

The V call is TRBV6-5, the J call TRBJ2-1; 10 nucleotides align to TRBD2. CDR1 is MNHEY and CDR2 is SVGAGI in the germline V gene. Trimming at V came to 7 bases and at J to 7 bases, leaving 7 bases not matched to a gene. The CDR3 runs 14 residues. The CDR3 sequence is CASTSPSGGNEQFF. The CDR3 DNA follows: TGTGCCAGCACGTCCCCTAGCGGGGGAAATGAGCAGTTCTTC.

Here the CDR3 DNA reads TGCGCCAGCAGCCCATCCCCCCGGGGGGGAACCGGGGAGCTGTTTTTT. Amino acids: CASSPSPRGGTGELFF. This sequence joins TRBV5-1 and TRBJ2-2; 8 bases map to TRBD2. The CDR3 is 16 amino acids. V lost 4 bases, J lost 5 bases, and 10 bases stayed unmatched. Per the germline V gene, CDR1 is SGHRS and CDR2 is YFSETQ. The complete variable domain, with remaining parts taken from reference TRBV5-1 and TRBJ2-2, reads KAGVTQTPRYLIKTRGQQVTLSCSPISGHRSVSWYQQTPGQGLQFLFEYFSETQRNKGNFPGRFSGRQFSNSRSEMNVSTLELGDSALYLCASSPSPRGGTGELFFGEGSRLTVL.